This T cell receptor (beta chain) was sequenced in a study of blood T cell repertoires in COVID-19. Study in general: Collection of acute and convalescent COVID-19 samples took place in the United States, Italy and Spain.

In the original analysis: Nucleated cell number was recorded as an estimate derived from reference gene primer amplification. Generated by immunoSEQ multiplex PCR, the TCRdb table keeps only in-frame clones and is missing some. That table furnishes V, J and clone size, whereas the DNA furnished D and trimming. The profile shows 150,000 to 200,000 clones, 75% to 85% of them singletons. What was sequenced was peripheral blood. This clonotype was obtained from an elderly woman with COVID-19, enrolled during active disease.

CDR3 DNA: TGTGCCAGCAGTTCCCGTCGAATATACGGATCCGAACAGGGGATCGGGGAGACCCAGTACTTC. It specifies CASSSRRIYGSEQGIGETQYF. The genes are TRBV28 and TRBJ2-5; 7 bases match TRBD1. The V segment lost 4 bases and the J segment 5 bases; nucleotides outside the gene matches: 28. There are 21 residues in the CDR3. Germline CDR1 MDHEN, CDR2 SYDVKM. The full variable domain, its missing parts supplied by reference TRBV28 and TRBJ2-5, is DVKVTQSSRYLVKRTGEKVFLECVQDMDHENMFWYRQDPGLGLRLIYFSYDVKMKEKGDIPEGYSVSREKKERFSLILESASTNQTSMYLCASSSRRIYGSEQGIGETQYFGPGTRLLVL.